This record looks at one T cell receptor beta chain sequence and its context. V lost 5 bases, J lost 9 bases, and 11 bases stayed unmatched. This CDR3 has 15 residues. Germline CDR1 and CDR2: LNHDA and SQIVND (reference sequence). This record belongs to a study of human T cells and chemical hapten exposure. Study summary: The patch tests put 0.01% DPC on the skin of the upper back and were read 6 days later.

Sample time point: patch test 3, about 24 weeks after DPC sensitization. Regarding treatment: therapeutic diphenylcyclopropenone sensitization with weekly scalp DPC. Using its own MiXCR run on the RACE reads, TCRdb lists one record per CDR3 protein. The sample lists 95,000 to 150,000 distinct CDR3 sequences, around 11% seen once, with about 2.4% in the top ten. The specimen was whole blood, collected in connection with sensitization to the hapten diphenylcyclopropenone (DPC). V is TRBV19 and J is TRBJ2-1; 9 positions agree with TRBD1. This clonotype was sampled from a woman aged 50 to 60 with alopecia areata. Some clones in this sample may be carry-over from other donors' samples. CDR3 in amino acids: CASSFRDRAGGEQFF. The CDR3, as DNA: TGTGCCAGTAGTTTCCGGGACAGGGCCGGAGGTGAGCAGTTCTTC.